This TCR beta chain was found in a study of T-cell memory formation after mild COVID-19. Using constant-segment primers, 5'RACE produced TCR alpha and TCR beta cDNA libraries carrying sample barcodes and UMIs. Via MiXCR, TCRdb re-called the 5' RACE reads, giving one row per CDR3 protein. The sample consists of over 55,000 distinct CDR3 sequences, more than 9% of them appearing once. Trimming cost V 7 bases and J 0 bases; bases outside gene matches: 7. The CDR3 totals 17 residues. The germline CDR1 and CDR2 sequences are MDHEN and SYDVKM. The receptor comes from a young man who had mild COVID-19 (a few samples of this study predate the infection). Cell type and time point are not known. V gene TRBV28 combines with J gene TRBJ1-6, with 9 positions matching TRBD1. Sequencing was performed on PBMCs or a T cell subset sorted from them (not recorded which). CDR3 sequence: CASIPGQGHSYNSPLHF. In DNA form, the CDR3 reads TGTGCCAGCATACCGGGACAGGGTCACTCCTATAATTCACCCCTCCACTTT.